This T cell receptor beta chain was documented in a study of OX40 agonist ivuxolimab in advanced cancers. About the study: Dosing consisted of intravenous ivuxolimab at 0.01 to 10 mg/kg every 2 weeks. Age averaged around 59 years (range roughly 23 to 79), and 82.7% were male.

Autoimmune disease history or systemic immunosuppression led to patient exclusion. The sampling schedule covered blood at baseline, cycle 4 day 1, and cycle 7 day 1. The germline V gene has CDR1 MNHEY and CDR2 SVGAGI. The CDR3 is 15 amino acids. The ends lost 6 bases at V and 4 bases at J; junction bases unmatched: 5. Assay: immunoSEQ multiplex PCR; the TCRdb copy retains only in-frame clones and omits some. Seen here are roughly 63,000 clones, 89% observed once, and the top ten hold around 11%. This chain links TRBV6-5 with TRBJ2-3; 12 bases fit TRBD1. Sample: CD4+ or CD8+ T cells sorted from blood, taken in a trial of the OX40 agonist ivuxolimab. The sequence came from an adult with an advanced solid tumor such as melanoma, head and neck, liver or kidney cancer. The chain's CDR3 is CASSSGTGGPDTQYF. In nucleotides, the CDR3 is TGTGCCAGCAGCTCCGGGACAGGGGGCCCAGATACGCAGTATTTT.